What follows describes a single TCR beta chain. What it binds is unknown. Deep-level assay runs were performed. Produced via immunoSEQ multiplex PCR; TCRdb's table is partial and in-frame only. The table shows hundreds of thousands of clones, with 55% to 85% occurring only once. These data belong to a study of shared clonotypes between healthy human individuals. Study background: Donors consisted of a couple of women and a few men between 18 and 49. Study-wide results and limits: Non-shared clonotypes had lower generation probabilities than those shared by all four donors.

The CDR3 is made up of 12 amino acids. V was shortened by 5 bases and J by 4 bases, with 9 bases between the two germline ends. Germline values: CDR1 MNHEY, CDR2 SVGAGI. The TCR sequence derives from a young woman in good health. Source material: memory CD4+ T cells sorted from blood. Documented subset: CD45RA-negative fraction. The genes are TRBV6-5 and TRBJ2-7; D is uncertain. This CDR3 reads CASSAGSYEQYF. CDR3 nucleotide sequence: TGTGCCAGCAGTGCCGGGTCTTACGAGCAGTACTTC.